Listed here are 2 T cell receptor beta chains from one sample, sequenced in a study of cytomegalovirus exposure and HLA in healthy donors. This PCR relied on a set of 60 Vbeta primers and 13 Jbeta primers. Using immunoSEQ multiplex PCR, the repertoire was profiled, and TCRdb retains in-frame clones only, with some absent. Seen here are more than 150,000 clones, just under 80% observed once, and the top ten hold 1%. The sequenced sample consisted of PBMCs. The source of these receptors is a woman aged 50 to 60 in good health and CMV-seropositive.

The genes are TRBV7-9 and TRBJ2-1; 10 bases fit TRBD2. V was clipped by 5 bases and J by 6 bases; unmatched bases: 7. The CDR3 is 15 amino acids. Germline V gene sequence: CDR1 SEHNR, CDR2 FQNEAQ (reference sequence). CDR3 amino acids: CASSPGTSALNEQFF. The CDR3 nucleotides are TGTGCCAGCAGCCCCGGGACTAGCGCACTCAATGAGCAGTTCTTC.

The CDR3 DNA is TGTGCCAGCAGCCCGACGGGGGGGCCGTACAATGAGCAGTTCTTC. Its translation: CASSPTGGPYNEQFF. This chain links TRBV7-2 with TRBJ2-1; 8 bases match TRBD2. The V gene end was trimmed by 5 bases and the J gene end by 4 bases; junction bases not matched to a gene: 7. Per germline, CDR1 SGHTA and CDR2 FQGNSA. The CDR3 has 15 amino acids. The whole variable domain, remainder taken from reference TRBV7-2 and TRBJ2-1, is GAGVSQSPSNKVTEKGKDVELRCDPISGHTALYWYRQSLGQGLEFLIYFQGNSAPDKSGLPSDRFSAERTGGSVSTLTIQRTQQEDSAVYLCASSPTGGPYNEQFFGPGTRLTVL.